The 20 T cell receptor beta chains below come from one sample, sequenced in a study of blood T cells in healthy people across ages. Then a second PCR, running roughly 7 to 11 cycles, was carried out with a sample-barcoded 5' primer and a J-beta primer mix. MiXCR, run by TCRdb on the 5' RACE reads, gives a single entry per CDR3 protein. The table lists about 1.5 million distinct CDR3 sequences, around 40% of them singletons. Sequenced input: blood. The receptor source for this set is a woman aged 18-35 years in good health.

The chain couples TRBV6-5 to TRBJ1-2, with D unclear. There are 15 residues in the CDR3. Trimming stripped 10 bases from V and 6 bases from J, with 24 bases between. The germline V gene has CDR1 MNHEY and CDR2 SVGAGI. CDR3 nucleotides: TGTGCCACCTCTTCCATGAGTTTGGGTGAAGATGGCTACACCTTC. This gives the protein CATSSMSLGEDGYTF.

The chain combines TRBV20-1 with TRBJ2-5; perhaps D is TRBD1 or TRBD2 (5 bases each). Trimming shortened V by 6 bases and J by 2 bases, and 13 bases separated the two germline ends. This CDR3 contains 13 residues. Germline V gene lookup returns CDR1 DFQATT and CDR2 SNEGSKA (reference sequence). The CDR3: CSALTGTQETQYF. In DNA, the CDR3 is TGCAGTGCCCTGACTGGGACGCAAGAGACCCAGTACTTC.

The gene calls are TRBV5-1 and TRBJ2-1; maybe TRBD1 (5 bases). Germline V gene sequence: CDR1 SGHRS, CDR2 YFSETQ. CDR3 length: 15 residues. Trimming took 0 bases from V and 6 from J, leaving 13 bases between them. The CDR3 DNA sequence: TGCGCCAGCAGCTTGGGAAGGGGATCGACCAATGAGCAGTTCTTC. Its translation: CASSLGRGSTNEQFF.

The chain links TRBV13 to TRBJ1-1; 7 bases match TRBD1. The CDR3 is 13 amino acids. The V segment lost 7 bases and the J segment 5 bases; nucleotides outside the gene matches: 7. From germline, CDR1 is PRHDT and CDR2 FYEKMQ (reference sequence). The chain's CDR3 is CASTRTGLTEAFF. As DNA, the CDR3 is TGTGCCAGCACCCGGACAGGACTTACTGAAGCTTTCTTT.

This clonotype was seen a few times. Here the CDR3 reads CSARGGTTGNQPQHF. DNA for the CDR3: TGCAGTGCTAGGGGCGGGACGACCGGAAATCAGCCCCAGCATTTT. The chain couples TRBV20-1 to TRBJ1-5, with a tentative D call TRBD1 (5 bases). The V and J ends lost 3 bases and 4 bases respectively, with 16 bases between them. CDR1 is DFQATT, CDR2 SNEGSKA, per germline (reference sequence). CDR3 length: 15 amino acids.

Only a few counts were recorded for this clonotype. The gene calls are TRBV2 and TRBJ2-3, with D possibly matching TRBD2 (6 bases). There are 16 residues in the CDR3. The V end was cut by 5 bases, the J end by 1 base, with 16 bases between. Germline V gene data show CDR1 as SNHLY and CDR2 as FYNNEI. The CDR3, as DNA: TGTGCCAGCAGTCTTAATAGCGGTTTCCGCACAGATACGCAGTATTTT. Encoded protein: CASSLNSGFRTDTQYF. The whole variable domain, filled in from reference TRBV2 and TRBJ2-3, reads EPEVTQTPSHQVTQMGQEVILRCVPISNHLYFYWYRQILGQKVEFLVSFYNNEISEKSEIFDDQFSVERPDGSNFTLKIRSTKLEDSAMYFCASSLNSGFRTDTQYFGPGTRLTVL.

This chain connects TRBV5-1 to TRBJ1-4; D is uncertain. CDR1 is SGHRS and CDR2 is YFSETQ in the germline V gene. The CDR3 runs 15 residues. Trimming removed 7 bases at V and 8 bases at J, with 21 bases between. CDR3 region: CASRVSGVGKEKLFF. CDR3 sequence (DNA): TGCGCCAGCCGAGTATCTGGGGTAGGAAAAGAAAAACTGTTTTTT.

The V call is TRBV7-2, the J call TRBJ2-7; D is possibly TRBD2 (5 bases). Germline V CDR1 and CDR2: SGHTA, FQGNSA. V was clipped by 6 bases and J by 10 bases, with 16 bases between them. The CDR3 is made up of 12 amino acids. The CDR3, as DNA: TGTGCCAGCAGTCCCACCTCGGGGAACCAGTACTTC. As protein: CASSPTSGNQYF.

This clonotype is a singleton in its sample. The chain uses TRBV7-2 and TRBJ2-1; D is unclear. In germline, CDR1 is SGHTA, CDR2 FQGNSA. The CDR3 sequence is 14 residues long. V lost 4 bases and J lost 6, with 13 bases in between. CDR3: CASSSPGLANEQFF. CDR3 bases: TGTGCCAGCAGCTCCCCCGGGCTCGCCAATGAGCAGTTCTTC. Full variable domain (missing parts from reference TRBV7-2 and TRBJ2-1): GAGVSQSPSNKVTEKGKDVELRCDPISGHTALYWYRQSLGQGLEFLIYFQGNSAPDKSGLPSDRFSAERTGGSVSTLTIQRTQQEDSAVYLCASSSPGLANEQFFGPGTRLTVL.

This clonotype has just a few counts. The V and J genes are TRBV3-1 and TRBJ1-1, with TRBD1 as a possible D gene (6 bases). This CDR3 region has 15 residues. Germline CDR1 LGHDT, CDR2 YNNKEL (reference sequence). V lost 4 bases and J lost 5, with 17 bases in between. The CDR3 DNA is TGTGCCAGCAGCCCCCTGGGGGGGGCACTGACTGAAGCTTTCTTT. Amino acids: CASSPLGGALTEAFF.

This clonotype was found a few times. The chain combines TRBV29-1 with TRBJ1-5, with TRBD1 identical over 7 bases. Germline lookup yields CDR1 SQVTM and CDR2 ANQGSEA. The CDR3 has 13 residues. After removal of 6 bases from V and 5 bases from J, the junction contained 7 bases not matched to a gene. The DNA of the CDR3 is TGCAGCGTGCTCCTAGACAGGGATCAGCCCCAGCATTTT. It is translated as CSVLLDRDQPQHF.

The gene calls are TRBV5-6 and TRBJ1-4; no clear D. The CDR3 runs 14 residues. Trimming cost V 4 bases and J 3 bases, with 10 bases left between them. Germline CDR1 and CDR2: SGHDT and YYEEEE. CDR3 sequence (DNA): TGTGCCAGCAGCCCCGCGTGGGCTAATGAAAAACTGTTTTTT. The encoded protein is CASSPAWANEKLFF.

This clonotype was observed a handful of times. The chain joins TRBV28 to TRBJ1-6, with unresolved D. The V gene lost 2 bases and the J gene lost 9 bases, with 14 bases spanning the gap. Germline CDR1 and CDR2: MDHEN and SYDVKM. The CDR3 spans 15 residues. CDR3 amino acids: CASSLRRMGVSPLHF. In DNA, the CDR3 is TGTGCCAGCAGTTTAAGGAGGATGGGTGTTTCACCCCTCCACTTT. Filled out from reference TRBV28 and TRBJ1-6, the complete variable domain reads DVKVTQSSRYLVKRTGEKVFLECVQDMDHENMFWYRQDPGLGLRLIYFSYDVKMKEKGDIPEGYSVSREKKERFSLILESASTNQTSMYLCASSLRRMGVSPLHFGNGTRLTVT.

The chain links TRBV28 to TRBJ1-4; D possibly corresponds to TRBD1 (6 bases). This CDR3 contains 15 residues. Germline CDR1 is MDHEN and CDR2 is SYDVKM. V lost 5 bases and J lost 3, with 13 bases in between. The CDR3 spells CASSDLQGPNEKLFF. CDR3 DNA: TGTGCCAGCAGTGACCTACAGGGTCCTAATGAAAAACTGTTTTTT.

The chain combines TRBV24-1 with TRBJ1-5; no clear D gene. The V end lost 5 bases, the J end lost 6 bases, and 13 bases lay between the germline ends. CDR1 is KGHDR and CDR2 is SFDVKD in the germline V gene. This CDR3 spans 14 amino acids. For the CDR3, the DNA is TGTGCCACCAGTGGAGAGGGCTCTGTTCAGCCCCAGCATTTT. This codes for CATSGEGSVQPQHF.

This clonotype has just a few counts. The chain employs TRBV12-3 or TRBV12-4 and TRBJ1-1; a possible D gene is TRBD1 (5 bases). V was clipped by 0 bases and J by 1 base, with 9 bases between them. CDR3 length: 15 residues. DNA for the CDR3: TGTGCCAGCAGTTTAGCGGACACGGGGAACACTGAAGCTTTCTTT. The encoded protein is CASSLADTGNTEAFF.

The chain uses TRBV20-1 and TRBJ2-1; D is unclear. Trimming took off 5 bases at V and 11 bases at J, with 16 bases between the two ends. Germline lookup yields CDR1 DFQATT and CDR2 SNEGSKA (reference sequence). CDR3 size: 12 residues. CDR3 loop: CSARTTTMKQFF. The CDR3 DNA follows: TGCAGTGCTCGGACGACAACAATGAAGCAGTTCTTC.

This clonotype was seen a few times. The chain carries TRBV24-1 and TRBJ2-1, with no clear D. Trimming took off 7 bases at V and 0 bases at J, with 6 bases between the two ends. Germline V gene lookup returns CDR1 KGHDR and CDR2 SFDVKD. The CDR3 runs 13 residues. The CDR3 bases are TGTGCCACCAGCAGCGTCTCCTACAATGAGCAGTTCTTC. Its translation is CATSSVSYNEQFF.

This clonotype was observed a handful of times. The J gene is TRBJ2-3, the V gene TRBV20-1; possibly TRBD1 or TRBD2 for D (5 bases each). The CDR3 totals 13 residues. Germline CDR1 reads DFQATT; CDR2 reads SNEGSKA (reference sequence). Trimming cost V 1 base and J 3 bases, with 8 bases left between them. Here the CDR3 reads CSARGDQTDTQYF. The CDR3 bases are TGCAGTGCTAGAGGGGACCAAACAGATACGCAGTATTTT.

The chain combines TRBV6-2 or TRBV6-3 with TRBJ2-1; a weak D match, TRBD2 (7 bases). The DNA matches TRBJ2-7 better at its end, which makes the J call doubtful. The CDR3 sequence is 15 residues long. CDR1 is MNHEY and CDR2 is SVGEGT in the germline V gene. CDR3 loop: CASEGEGLSYNEQYF. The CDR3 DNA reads TGTGCCAGCGAGGGGGAGGGCCTTTCCTACAATGAGCAGTACTTC.